The rows below give T cell receptor beta chains drawn from one sample of a study of T cell repertoires in cytomegalovirus infection. For these receptors, no antigen is known. MiXCR was run by TCRdb on the reads, yielding one entry per CDR3 protein. The profile covers more than 250,000 distinct CDR3 sequences, with roughly 25% appearing a single time and approximately 12% taken by the ten largest. The sample in question was cultured PBMCs, obtained from culture after CMV antigen stimulation. The receptors derive from a human donor in good health (CMV status not recorded). Some clones in this sample may be carry-over from other donors' samples. Both conserved end residues are part of each CDR3. A D gene is named only where the DNA matches it firmly. A clone size is listed for some rows: how often the clone was seen (once, few, many), or a class if it is expanded.

d_call: NA; v_call: TRBV6-5; clone_size: NA; j_call: TRBJ2-5; cdr3_nt: TGTGCCAGCAGTTACGCAGTCGGTGTACAGGGTCTGGAGACCCAGTACTTC; cdr3_aa: CASSYAVGVQGLETQYF
d_call: NA; v_call: TRBV7-2; clone_size: medium-sized; j_call: TRBJ1-1; cdr3_nt: TGTGCCAGCAGCTTATATGAGGGGAGGAACACTGAAGCTTTCTTT; cdr3_aa: CASSLYEGRNTEAFF
d_call: NA; v_call: TRBV30; clone_size: NA; j_call: TRBJ2-3; cdr3_nt: TGTGCCTGGAGTCTGGCAGGGACAGATACGCAGTATTTT; cdr3_aa: CAWSLAGTDTQYF
d_call: NA; v_call: TRBV7-3; clone_size: NA; j_call: TRBJ2-1; cdr3_nt: TGTGCCAGCAGCGGGTACGGGGGCTATGAGCAGTTCTTC; cdr3_aa: CASSGYGGYEQFF
d_call: NA; v_call: TRBV7-2; clone_size: NA; j_call: TRBJ1-3; cdr3_nt: TGTGCCAGCAGCTCTGGGGGGCAGGCTGGAAACACCATATATTTT; cdr3_aa: CASSSGGQAGNTIYF
d_call: NA; v_call: TRBV7-6; clone_size: many; j_call: TRBJ1-1; cdr3_nt: TGTGCCAGCAGCTTAAGCCGGAACACTGAAGCTTTCTTT; cdr3_aa: CASSLSRNTEAFF
d_call: NA; v_call: TRBV7-3; clone_size: many; j_call: TRBJ2-1; cdr3_nt: TGTGCCAGCAGCCGCCCGGGGGGCCTACAGTTCTTC; cdr3_aa: CASSRPGGLQFF
d_call: TRBD1; v_call: TRBV7-2; clone_size: NA; j_call: TRBJ1-2; cdr3_nt: TGTGCCAGCAGTTGGGGGGAGAGGCGGGACAGGGGCTATGGCTACACCTTC; cdr3_aa: CASSWGERRDRGYGYTF
d_call: NA; v_call: TRBV29-1; clone_size: NA; j_call: TRBJ1-1; cdr3_nt: TGCAGCACCTACCTGGCAGCGAACACTGAAGCTTTCTTT; cdr3_aa: CSTYLAANTEAFF
d_call: NA; v_call: TRBV28; clone_size: once; j_call: TRBJ2-7; cdr3_nt: TGTGCCAGCAGTTTGGCGGCGGGCGCGGGGGAGCAGTACTTC; cdr3_aa: CASSLAAGAGEQYF
d_call: NA; v_call: TRBV6-1; clone_size: many; j_call: TRBJ1-2; cdr3_nt: TGTGCCAGCAGCCCTCCAGTGCGACAGGAACCTTCCTATGGCTACACCTTC; cdr3_aa: CASSPPVRQEPSYGYTF
d_call: NA; v_call: TRBV29-1; clone_size: many; j_call: TRBJ1-2; cdr3_nt: TGCAGCGTTGAAGTTGCCAGGGCTAACTATGGCTACACCTTC; cdr3_aa: CSVEVARANYGYTF
d_call: NA; v_call: TRBV19; clone_size: many; j_call: TRBJ2-5; cdr3_nt: TGTGCCAGTAGTGGAAGAGGAGGGGAGACCCAGTACTTC; cdr3_aa: CASSGRGGETQYF
d_call: TRBD1; v_call: TRBV11-3; clone_size: NA; j_call: TRBJ2-1; cdr3_nt: TGTGCCAGCAGCCCGGGACAGGGGGCGAAAAATGAGCAGTTCTTC; cdr3_aa: CASSPGQGAKNEQFF
d_call: TRBD1; v_call: TRBV2; clone_size: few; j_call: TRBJ1-2; cdr3_nt: TGTGCCAGCAGGGGGACAGATCAGGGCTACACCTTC; cdr3_aa: CASRGTDQGYTF
d_call: NA; v_call: TRBV19; clone_size: NA; j_call: TRBJ1-1; cdr3_nt: TGTGCCAGTAGTCCCGGGACGTTGACTGAAGCTTTCTTT; cdr3_aa: CASSPGTLTEAFF
d_call: NA; v_call: TRBV12-3/TRBV12-4; clone_size: NA; j_call: TRBJ1-5; cdr3_nt: TGTGCCAGCAGCCAAAGCGGGTATAGCAATCAGCCCCAGCATTTT; cdr3_aa: CASSQSGYSNQPQHF
d_call: NA; v_call: TRBV4-3; clone_size: NA; j_call: TRBJ2-3; cdr3_nt: TGCGCCAGCAGCCAAGAATCAGCCGATACGCAGTATTTT; cdr3_aa: CASSQESADTQYF
d_call: NA; v_call: TRBV19; clone_size: NA; j_call: TRBJ2-2; cdr3_nt: TGTGCCAGTAGCGGGTCCAACACCGGGGAGCTGTTTTTT; cdr3_aa: CASSGSNTGELFF
d_call: NA; v_call: TRBV15; clone_size: NA; j_call: TRBJ2-1; cdr3_nt: TGTGCCACCAGCAGCCTCAACAATGAGCAGTTCTTC; cdr3_aa: CATSSLNNEQFF
d_call: TRBD2; v_call: TRBV29-1; clone_size: few; j_call: TRBJ2-5; cdr3_nt: TGCAGCGTCGCCGGGGCTAGCGGGAAACAAGAGACCCAGTACTTC; cdr3_aa: CSVAGASGKQETQYF
d_call: NA; v_call: TRBV25-1; clone_size: few; j_call: TRBJ2-3; cdr3_nt: TGTGCCAGCAGTGATTTGAGGGCCGTGGTCGATACGCAGTATTTT; cdr3_aa: CASSDLRAVVDTQYF
d_call: TRBD1; v_call: TRBV7-2; clone_size: many; j_call: TRBJ1-5; cdr3_nt: TGTGCCAGCAGCTTAGATTCAGGGGGGCAGCCCCAGCATTTT; cdr3_aa: CASSLDSGGQPQHF
d_call: TRBD2; v_call: TRBV5-1; clone_size: NA; j_call: TRBJ2-1; cdr3_nt: TGCGCCAGCAGCTTAGCGGGAGCCGACAATGAGCAGTTCTTC; cdr3_aa: CASSLAGADNEQFF
d_call: NA; v_call: TRBV19; clone_size: few; j_call: TRBJ2-1; cdr3_nt: TGTGCCAGTACCCCTAGGGACCCATACTCCTACAATGAGCAGTTCTTC; cdr3_aa: CASTPRDPYSYNEQFF
d_call: TRBD2; v_call: TRBV6-2/TRBV6-3; clone_size: few; j_call: TRBJ2-1; cdr3_nt: TGTGCCAGCATGTTTGGAGCGGGAGGGCTCAATGAGCAGTTCTTC; cdr3_aa: CASMFGAGGLNEQFF
d_call: TRBD1; v_call: TRBV12-3/TRBV12-4; clone_size: NA; j_call: TRBJ2-1; cdr3_nt: TGTGCCAGCAGTCACTACCCGGGACAGGCGAATGAGCAGTTCTTC; cdr3_aa: CASSHYPGQANEQFF
d_call: NA; v_call: TRBV6-2/TRBV6-3; clone_size: NA; j_call: TRBJ1-3; cdr3_nt: TGTGCCAGCAGTCCCATGGACAGAAAATCTGGAAACACCATATATTTT; cdr3_aa: CASSPMDRKSGNTIYF
d_call: NA; v_call: TRBV5-6; clone_size: many; j_call: TRBJ1-1; cdr3_nt: TGTGCCAGCAGCCCCCCAGGCCCAGGGATGAACACTGAAGCTTTCTTT; cdr3_aa: CASSPPGPGMNTEAFF
d_call: TRBD1; v_call: TRBV4-1; clone_size: few; j_call: TRBJ1-2; cdr3_nt: TGCGCCAGCAGCCAACTATGGACAGGGATGGGCTACACCTTC; cdr3_aa: CASSQLWTGMGYTF
d_call: TRBD1; v_call: TRBV11-2; clone_size: many; j_call: TRBJ1-6; cdr3_nt: TGTGCCAGCAGCTCCGGGACAGGATCGTTGGGGGATTCACCCCTCCACTTT; cdr3_aa: CASSSGTGSLGDSPLHF
d_call: TRBD2; v_call: TRBV20-1; clone_size: NA; j_call: TRBJ2-1; cdr3_nt: TGCAGTGCTAATCAGCGGGAGGGCCCCTACAATGAGCAGTTCTTC; cdr3_aa: CSANQREGPYNEQFF
d_call: NA; v_call: TRBV6-2/TRBV6-3; clone_size: few; j_call: TRBJ2-3; cdr3_nt: TGTGCCAGCATAGACACCGGCGGGACAGATACGCAGTATTTT; cdr3_aa: CASIDTGGTDTQYF
d_call: TRBD1; v_call: TRBV27; clone_size: NA; j_call: TRBJ1-5; cdr3_nt: TGTGCCAGCAGTAGCCCGGACAGGGGAAGGAAAGTCCGCAATCAGCCCCAGCATTTT; cdr3_aa: CASSSPDRGRKVRNQPQHF
d_call: TRBD2; v_call: TRBV20-1; clone_size: NA; j_call: TRBJ2-7; cdr3_nt: TGCAGTGCTAGAGATCGTTCAGTGGACGGGGGGTACGAGCAGTACTTC; cdr3_aa: CSARDRSVDGGYEQYF
d_call: TRBD2; v_call: TRBV4-3; clone_size: few; j_call: TRBJ2-1; cdr3_nt: TGCGCCAGCAGCAAACTAGCGGGAATTGAGCAGTTCTTC; cdr3_aa: CASSKLAGIEQFF
d_call: NA; v_call: TRBV7-9; clone_size: few; j_call: TRBJ1-2; cdr3_nt: TGTGCCAGCAGCCGAAGCGGGGGAAGTAACTATGGCTACACCTTC; cdr3_aa: CASSRSGGSNYGYTF